The rows below give T cell receptor beta chains drawn from one sample of a study of early T cells in non-severe SARS-CoV-2 infection. Each CDR3 protein is one row after TCRdb ran MiXCR on the 5' RACE reads. The sample has around 77,000 distinct CDR3 sequences; more than 10% are singletons. The starting material was whole blood, obtained at baseline. Source of these receptors: an adult who was a healthcare worker with PCR-confirmed SARS-CoV-2 infection or an uninfected control (not recorded which). The donor label of this sample is uncertain. Each CDR3 is given with its conserved first and last residue. Fields, in order: V gene, clone size, J gene, D gene, CDR3 protein, CDR3 DNA. D genes are given only for firm matches. The size field is filled for only some rows; it gives once, few, many or a size class.

V: TRBV18
size: few
J: TRBJ1-5
D: .
CDR3: CASSWGGHQPQHF
DNA: TGTGCCAGCTCCTGGGGGGGTCATCAGCCCCAGCATTTT

V: TRBV5-5
size: few
J: TRBJ1-2
D: TRBD1
CDR3: CASSPETGDRATF
DNA: TGTGCCAGCAGCCCGGAGACAGGGGACAGGGCCACCTTC

V: TRBV4-3
size: few
J: TRBJ2-1
D: .
CDR3: CASSRQLKSGPTYNEQFF
DNA: TGCGCCAGCAGCCGGCAACTTAAGAGCGGTCCCACCTACAATGAGCAGTTCTTC

V: TRBV7-6
size: many
J: TRBJ2-7
D: .
CDR3: CASSLGSGEQYF
DNA: TGTGCCAGCAGCTTAGGTAGCGGCGAGCAGTACTTC

V: TRBV18
size: few
J: TRBJ2-1
D: .
CDR3: CASSPSGWGASYNEQFF
DNA: TGTGCCAGCTCACCCTCTGGGTGGGGAGCCTCCTACAATGAGCAGTTCTTC

V: TRBV11-1
size: many
J: TRBJ2-1
D: TRBD1
CDR3: CASSPNRGNEQFF
DNA: TGTGCCAGCAGCCCTAACAGGGGTAATGAGCAGTTCTTC

V: TRBV4-1
size: .
J: TRBJ2-4
D: .
CDR3: CASSQVLLAKNIQYF
DNA: TGCGCCAGCAGCCAAGTTCTCTTAGCCAAAAACATTCAGTACTTC

V: TRBV9
size: few
J: TRBJ1-2
D: TRBD1
CDR3: CASSVRDRGNYGYTF
DNA: TGTGCCAGCAGCGTTAGGGACAGGGGAAACTATGGCTACACCTTC

V: TRBV10-2
size: few
J: TRBJ1-1
D: .
CDR3: CASRSPTGLNTEAFF
DNA: TGCGCCAGCAGATCACCAACAGGGTTGAACACTGAAGCTTTCTTT

V: TRBV5-4
size: few
J: TRBJ1-2
D: .
CDR3: CASSGGPEDGYTF
DNA: TGTGCCAGCAGCGGGGGTCCAGAGGATGGCTACACCTTC

V: TRBV10-2
size: many
J: TRBJ2-1
D: TRBD2
CDR3: CASSTSGPYNEQFF
DNA: TGCGCCAGCTCGACTAGCGGGCCATACAATGAGCAGTTCTTC

V: TRBV12-3/TRBV12-4
size: many
J: TRBJ1-3
D: .
CDR3: CASSFSLDRGNTIYF
DNA: TGTGCCAGCAGTTTTTCGCTAGATCGTGGAAACACCATATATTTT

V: TRBV2
size: .
J: TRBJ2-7
D: .
CDR3: CASSLPGGPRTGEQYF
DNA: TGTGCCAGCAGTTTGCCTGGAGGCCCTAGAACGGGGGAGCAGTACTTC

V: TRBV10-3
size: .
J: TRBJ2-7
D: .
CDR3: CAISERAVSYEQYF
DNA: TGTGCCATCAGTGAAAGGGCCGTCTCCTACGAGCAGTACTTC

V: TRBV10-3
size: many
J: TRBJ2-7
D: TRBD1
CDR3: CATWLGTGGYEQYF
DNA: TGTGCCACGTGGTTGGGGACAGGGGGTTACGAGCAGTACTTC

V: TRBV7-2
size: .
J: TRBJ1-1
D: TRBD1
CDR3: CASSLLDRAEAFF
DNA: TGTGCCAGCAGCCTCCTGGACAGGGCTGAAGCTTTCTTT

V: TRBV6-5
size: .
J: TRBJ1-2
D: .
CDR3: CASLTGGAGSGYTF
DNA: TGTGCCAGCCTTACGGGGGGGGCAGGTAGCGGCTACACCTTC

V: TRBV4-2
size: few
J: TRBJ2-5
D: TRBD2
CDR3: CASSQDFGGGEETQYF
DNA: TGTGCCAGCAGCCAAGATTTCGGCGGGGGAGAAGAGACCCAGTACTTC

V: TRBV7-2
size: many
J: TRBJ2-1
D: TRBD2
CDR3: CASGTSGAYNEQFF
DNA: TGTGCCAGCGGGACTAGCGGGGCCTACAATGAGCAGTTCTTC

V: TRBV20-1
size: .
J: TRBJ1-6
D: .
CDR3: CSARWGQGYNSPLHF
DNA: TGCAGTGCTAGGTGGGGGCAGGGTTACAATTCACCCCTCCACTTT

V: TRBV3-1
size: .
J: TRBJ2-3
D: .
CDR3: CASRGTGAGTDTQYF
DNA: TGTGCCAGCCGGGGAACCGGGGCCGGCACAGATACGCAGTATTTT

V: TRBV11-3
size: .
J: TRBJ2-1
D: TRBD1
CDR3: CASSSEDRAHNEQFF
DNA: TGTGCCAGCAGCTCCGAGGACAGGGCGCACAATGAGCAGTTCTTC

V: TRBV7-6
size: few
J: TRBJ2-5
D: TRBD2
CDR3: CASSLRPSGSLGETQYF
DNA: TGTGCCAGCAGCTTAAGGCCTAGCGGGAGCCTCGGAGAGACCCAGTACTTC

V: TRBV11-2
size: few
J: TRBJ2-5
D: TRBD2
CDR3: CASSLDSGGYQETQYF
DNA: TGTGCCAGCAGCTTAGATAGCGGGGGGTACCAAGAGACCCAGTACTTC

V: TRBV28
size: many
J: TRBJ2-7
D: .
CDR3: CASSGTDWGSYEQYF
DNA: TGTGCCAGCAGTGGAACGGACTGGGGGTCATACGAGCAGTACTTC

V: TRBV20-1
size: few
J: TRBJ1-4
D: TRBD1
CDR3: CSAREPGQGGEKLFF
DNA: TGCAGTGCTAGAGAGCCGGGACAGGGTGGTGAAAAACTGTTTTTT

V: TRBV7-9
size: few
J: TRBJ2-3
D: .
CDR3: CASSSRGGYLFTQYF
DNA: TGTGCCAGCAGCTCCCGAGGGGGGTACCTTTTTACGCAGTATTTT

V: TRBV29-1
size: many
J: TRBJ2-2
D: .
CDR3: CSVEDMGRGTGELFF
DNA: TGCAGCGTTGAAGATATGGGCAGAGGAACCGGGGAGCTGTTTTTT

V: TRBV2
size: few
J: TRBJ1-1
D: .
CDR3: CASRDGTRPEAFF
DNA: TGTGCCAGCAGGGACGGAACGAGACCTGAAGCTTTCTTT

V: TRBV12-3/TRBV12-4
size: many
J: TRBJ1-2
D: TRBD1
CDR3: CASRRQGTNYGYTF
DNA: TGTGCCAGCAGAAGACAGGGTACTAACTATGGCTACACCTTC

V: TRBV12-3/TRBV12-4
size: .
J: TRBJ1-6
D: TRBD1
CDR3: CASSTRGTGLNSPLHF
DNA: TGTGCCAGCAGTACCCGTGGGACAGGGCTAAATTCACCCCTCCACTTT

V: TRBV5-6
size: few
J: TRBJ2-1
D: TRBD1
CDR3: CASSWDRNNEQFF
DNA: TGTGCCAGCAGCTGGGACAGAAACAATGAGCAGTTCTTC

V: TRBV12-3/TRBV12-4
size: many
J: TRBJ1-5
D: .
CDR3: CASTGGRGGQPQHF
DNA: TGTGCCAGCACCGGAGGGAGGGGAGGTCAGCCCCAGCATTTT

V: TRBV2
size: few
J: TRBJ2-7
D: TRBD2
CDR3: CASRGTSGNDAYEQYF
DNA: TGTGCCAGCAGAGGGACTAGCGGGAACGATGCCTACGAGCAGTACTTC

V: TRBV6-4
size: .
J: TRBJ2-1
D: TRBD2
CDR3: CASSGLAGGNEQFF
DNA: TGTGCCAGCAGTGGCCTAGCGGGGGGAAATGAGCAGTTCTTC

V: TRBV6-2/TRBV6-3
size: once
J: TRBJ2-2
D: .
CDR3: CASKTEGRNTGELFF
DNA: TGTGCCAGCAAGACCGAGGGGAGAAACACCGGGGAGCTGTTTTTT

V: TRBV13
size: .
J: TRBJ2-7
D: TRBD2
CDR3: CASSGQERGGRFEQYF
DNA: TGTGCCAGCAGCGGCCAGGAGCGGGGGGGCCGTTTCGAGCAGTACTTC

V: TRBV10-3
size: .
J: TRBJ2-3
D: TRBD2
CDR3: CAISGTWGSGRTDTQFF
DNA: TGTGCCATCAGTGGCACCTGGGGAAGCGGGAGGACAGATACGCAGTTTTTT

V: TRBV7-9
size: many
J: TRBJ2-1
D: TRBD1
CDR3: CASSSRDRRYNEQFF
DNA: TGTGCCAGCAGTAGCCGGGACAGGAGATACAATGAGCAGTTCTTC

V: TRBV4-3
size: many
J: TRBJ1-3
D: TRBD1
CDR3: CASSQGTGAGNTIYF
DNA: TGCGCCAGCAGCCAAGGGACAGGAGCTGGAAACACCATATATTTT

V: TRBV9
size: .
J: TRBJ2-1
D: TRBD2
CDR3: CASSVESSGTYNEQFF
DNA: TGTGCCAGCAGCGTAGAATCTAGCGGGACCTACAATGAGCAGTTCTTC

V: TRBV27
size: .
J: TRBJ2-4
D: TRBD2
CDR3: CASSSLTSGRASGIQYF
DNA: TGTGCCAGCAGTTCCCTGACTAGCGGGAGGGCCAGCGGCATTCAGTACTTC

V: TRBV20-1
size: many
J: TRBJ1-5
D: .
CDR3: CSARETGDQPQHF
DNA: TGCAGTGCTAGAGAAACCGGAGATCAGCCCCAGCATTTT